This T cell receptor beta chain emerged from a study of blood T cell repertoires in COVID-19. Study-level information: PBMCs, B-cell-depleted T cells, or T cells were the source of the cDNA or gDNA that made up the material.

The CDR3 runs 10 residues. CDR1 is MNHEY, CDR2 SMNVEV, per germline (reference sequence). Trimming took 9 bases from V and 3 from J, leaving 5 bases between them. The method was immunoSEQ multiplex PCR; TCRdb's version includes in-frame clones alone and lacks a portion of them. Of 80,000 to 95,000 clones detected, over 80% appear once; the ten largest clones hold around 29%. The material sequenced was peripheral blood. The chain recombines TRBV27 with TRBJ1-2, with unresolved D. The receptor's source is a woman older than 75 with active or convalescent COVID-19. The CDR3 DNA follows: TGTGCCAGGGCTTACTATGGCTACACCTTC. Its protein product is CARAYYGYTF.